Listed here are 15 T cell receptor beta chains from one sample, sequenced in a study of CD8 T cells in ankylosing spondylitis. TCRdb reprocessed the 5' RACE reads via MiXCR and lists one record per CDR3 protein. The sample lists 130,000 or so distinct CDR3 sequences, over 6% occurring once. Source material: blood, either unsorted or a sorted T cell fraction (not recorded which). Source of these receptors: a male donor with ankylosing spondylitis or in good health (not recorded which).

This clonotype was counted many times. The V and J genes are TRBV5-1 and TRBJ2-7; D gene uncertain. CDR3 length equals 14 residues. The V and J ends lost 2 bases and 6 bases respectively, with 15 bases between them. Germline assignment: CDR1 SGHRS and CDR2 YFSETQ. DNA for the CDR3: TGCGCCAGCAGCTTAGCGATATCTTGGGGCGAGCAGTACTTC. It specifies CASSLAISWGEQYF.

This clonotype appeared many times. CDR3 region: CSARQGYNSPLHF. Here the CDR3 DNA reads TGCAGTGCTAGACAGGGTTATAATTCACCCCTCCACTTT. The chain couples TRBV20-1 to TRBJ1-6, with a weak D call TRBD1 (5 bases). Trimming left V 2 bases short and J 4 bases short, with 6 bases between. CDR3 length: 13 amino acids. Germline loops: CDR1 DFQATT, CDR2 SNEGSKA (reference sequence).

This clonotype was recorded many times. This chain links TRBV7-3 with TRBJ2-2; D is ambiguous. The CDR3 has 13 residues. Trimming removed 5 bases at V and 4 bases at J, with 8 bases between. The V gene's germline CDR1 is SGHTA and CDR2 FQGTGA. Written as DNA, the CDR3 is TGTGCCAGCAGCATTCCCGGCACCGGGGAGCTGTTTTTT. It codes for CASSIPGTGELFF.

This clonotype was counted ten times or more. The CDR3 loop is CSASGENTGELFF. The DNA for the CDR3 is TGCAGTGCCAGCGGGGAGAACACCGGGGAGCTGTTTTTT. The chain uses TRBV20-1 and TRBJ2-2; TRBD2 matches 7 bases. J gave up 1 base and V 6 bases, and 2 bases lay outside the gene matches. This CDR3 comprises 13 residues. The V gene's germline CDR1 is DFQATT and CDR2 SNEGSKA (reference sequence).

This clonotype showed up many times. The J gene is TRBJ1-6, the V gene TRBV5-1, with unresolved D. This CDR3 region has 16 residues. Germline CDR1 reads SGHRS; CDR2 reads YFSETQ. The V end lost 0 bases, the J end lost 10 bases, and 17 bases lay between the germline ends. Here the CDR3 reads CASSLGSWRMDSPLHF. The CDR3 region has the DNA TGCGCCAGCAGCTTGGGGAGCTGGCGTATGGACTCACCCCTCCACTTT.

This clonotype was observed many times. CDR3 residues: CSARDQGSFYEQYF. CDR3 in DNA: TGCAGTGCTAGAGATCAGGGCTCCTTCTACGAGCAGTACTTC. V gene TRBV20-1 combines with J gene TRBJ2-7; D may be TRBD1 (5 bases). Germline CDR1 reads DFQATT; CDR2 reads SNEGSKA (reference sequence). Trimming took 0 bases from V and 3 from J, leaving 12 bases between them. The CDR3 sequence is 14 residues long.

This clonotype was recorded at least ten times. The chain couples TRBV3-1 to TRBJ1-3, with 9 bases matching TRBD1. The V segment lost 4 bases and the J segment 6 bases; nucleotides outside the gene matches: 7. Germline CDR1 and CDR2: LGHDT and YNNKEL (reference sequence). CDR3 length: 15 residues. The CDR3 sequence: CASSRTGTGLNTIYF. CDR3 nucleotide sequence: TGTGCCAGCAGCCGTACCGGGACAGGGTTAAACACCATATATTTT.

This clonotype was seen ten or more times. The chain combines TRBV20-1 with TRBJ2-3; 10 bases align to TRBD1. The junction had 7 bases not matched to a gene; V was cut back by 6 bases and J by 4 bases. This CDR3 comprises 14 residues. Germline CDR1 is DFQATT and CDR2 is SNEGSKA (reference sequence). Here the CDR3 reads CSATGTGASDTQYF. CDR3 nucleotide sequence: TGCAGTGCCACCGGGACAGGGGCCTCAGATACGCAGTATTTT.

In this sample, this clonotype turned up many times. The gene calls are TRBV7-3 and TRBJ1-5, with 7 bases that match TRBD1. Trimming removed 3 bases from V and 7 bases from J; junction bases left unmatched: 3. CDR3 length: 13 residues. Germline CDR1 is SGHTA and CDR2 is FQGTGA. The CDR3 nucleotides read TGTGCCAGCAGCTTCGACAGGGAACAGCCCCAGCATTTT. This gives the protein CASSFDREQPQHF.

This clonotype was picked up many times. This chain links TRBV12-3 or TRBV12-4 with TRBJ1-5; a possible D gene is TRBD1 (5 bases). The V gene lost 6 bases and the J gene lost 5 bases, with 11 bases spanning the gap. There are 13 residues in the CDR3. The CDR3 sequence: CASRLDSHQPQHF. DNA for the CDR3: TGTGCCAGCAGGCTAGACAGTCATCAGCCCCAGCATTTT.

This clonotype was counted at least ten times. The J gene is TRBJ2-3, the V gene TRBV30; 13 nucleotides agree with TRBD2. The trim removed 2 bases at V and 4 bases at J, leaving 9 bases unmatched. This CDR3 contains 17 residues. Germline CDR1 reads GTSNPN; CDR2 reads SVGIG (reference sequence). The CDR3 spells CAWSISFGLAGADTQYF. CDR3 in DNA: TGTGCCTGGAGTATTTCATTCGGACTAGCGGGAGCAGATACGCAGTATTTT.

This clonotype was detected ten times or more. The CDR3 nucleotides are TGTGCCAGCAGCTTAGAGGCTAGGTTCACAAAAGGCAAAAACATTCAGTACTTC. Protein: CASSLEARFTKGKNIQYF. V and J are TRBV7-6 and TRBJ2-4, with D uncertain. The CDR3 extends over 18 amino acids. Trimming took 1 base from V and 3 from J, leaving 19 bases between them. The germline CDR1 and CDR2 sequences are SGHVS and FNYEAQ.

This clonotype occurred many times. J is TRBJ2-3 and V is TRBV30, with D perhaps TRBD1 or TRBD2 (5 bases each). This CDR3 has 13 amino acids. Between the trimmed V and J ends, which lost 3 bases and 4 bases, there was a span of 11 bases. CDR1 is GTSNPN, CDR2 SVGIG, per germline (reference sequence). The CDR3 reads CAWSRGASDTQYF. The DNA for the CDR3 is TGTGCCTGGAGCAGAGGGGCTTCAGATACGCAGTATTTT.

This clonotype was counted ten times or more. The chain links TRBV6-5 to TRBJ2-7; 7 bases are a match to TRBD1. This CDR3 is built from 15 residues. Losses at the gene ends were 7 bases for V and 5 bases for J; bases not matched to a gene: 14. Per the germline V gene, CDR1 is MNHEY and CDR2 is SVGAGI. The CDR3 sequence is CASTYSQDRVHEQYF. In DNA, the CDR3 is TGTGCCAGCACCTACTCGCAAGACAGGGTCCACGAGCAGTACTTC.

This clonotype has only a few counts. The V call is TRBV2, the J call TRBJ2-5; D possibly matches TRBD1 or TRBD2 (5 bases each). This CDR3 region has 14 residues. V shed 5 bases and J shed 4 bases, with 14 bases lying between them. Germline V CDR1 and CDR2: SNHLY, FYNNEI. The CDR3 DNA reads TGTGCCAGCAGTCGGGTAGAGAGGGGAGAGACCCAGTACTTC. This encodes CASSRVERGETQYF.